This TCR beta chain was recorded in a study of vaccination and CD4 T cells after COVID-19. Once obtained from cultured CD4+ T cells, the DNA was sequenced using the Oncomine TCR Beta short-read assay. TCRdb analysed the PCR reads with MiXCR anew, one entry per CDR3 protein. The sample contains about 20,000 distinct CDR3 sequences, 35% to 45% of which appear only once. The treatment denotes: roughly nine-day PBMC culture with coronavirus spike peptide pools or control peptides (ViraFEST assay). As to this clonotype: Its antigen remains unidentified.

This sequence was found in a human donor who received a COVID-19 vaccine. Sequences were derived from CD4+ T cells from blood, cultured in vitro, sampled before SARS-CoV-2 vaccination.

CDR3 protein: CATSSDRATNEKLFF. The CDR3 DNA reads TGTGCCACCAGCAGCGACAGAGCAACTAATGAAAAACTGTTTTTT. This sequence joins TRBV15 and TRBJ1-4, with a weak D call TRBD1 (5 bases). The CDR3 is 15 amino acids. V dropped 3 bases and J dropped 0 bases, with 8 bases sitting between them. The germline gives CDR1 LNHNV, CDR2 YYDKDF (reference sequence).